Shown below are 4 T cell receptor beta chains from a single sample sequenced in a study of metastatic and nonmetastatic thyroid tumors. All patients were treatment-naive before thyroid surgery. Using MiXCR, TCRdb re-called clones from the PCR reads. The data show tens of thousands of clones, 20% to 30% seen once. Sequencing was carried out using tumor tissue. The receptors shown here come from a male donor with papillary thyroid cancer or a benign thyroid nodule (not recorded which). Some clones in this sample may be carry-over from other donors' samples.

This clone was observed at least ten times. This chain connects TRBV6-4 to TRBJ2-3, with a tentative D call TRBD2 (5 bases). V was shortened by 3 bases and J by 1 base, with 5 bases between the two germline ends. The CDR3 spans 13 residues. Germline lookup yields CDR1 MRHNA and CDR2 SNTAGT. CDR3 nucleotide sequence: TGTGCCAGCAGTGAAGCGGGCACAGATACGCAGTATTTT. This gives the protein CASSEAGTDTQYF.

There are a few counts of this clone. A much larger clone sits a single nucleotide away, making a read error possible. The chain combines TRBV2 with TRBJ2-1, with D maybe TRBD2 (6 bases). Per the germline V gene, CDR1 is SNHLY and CDR2 is FYNNEI. CDR3 length: 13 amino acids. V lost 6 bases and J lost 10, with 16 bases in between. CDR3 nucleotide sequence: TGTGCCAGCAGCCATACTAGCCTCGCCGAGCAGTTCTTC. Translating it yields CASSHTSLAEQFF.

This clone counts as medium-sized. The rearrangement uses TRBV30 and TRBJ1-3; D possibly corresponds to TRBD1 (5 bases). Germline lookup yields CDR1 GTSNPN and CDR2 SVGIG (reference sequence). This CDR3 has 15 residues. V dropped 3 bases and J dropped 7 bases, with 19 bases sitting between them. The DNA for the CDR3 is TGTGCCTGGAGGTCCGAACCGGGACGTCGGAACACCATATATTTT. As protein: CAWRSEPGRRNTIYF.

As for this clone: This may be a read error: a much more frequent sequence differs by one nucleotide. The V and J genes are TRBV20-1 and TRBJ2-7, with TRBD2 identical over 7 bases. Per germline, CDR1 DFQATT and CDR2 SNEGSKA (reference sequence). This CDR3 has 15 residues. Here the CDR3 DNA reads TGCAGCGCTAGAGATTGGGTAGCGGGTCTTGGCGATCAGTACTTC. This encodes CSARDWVAGLGDQYF.